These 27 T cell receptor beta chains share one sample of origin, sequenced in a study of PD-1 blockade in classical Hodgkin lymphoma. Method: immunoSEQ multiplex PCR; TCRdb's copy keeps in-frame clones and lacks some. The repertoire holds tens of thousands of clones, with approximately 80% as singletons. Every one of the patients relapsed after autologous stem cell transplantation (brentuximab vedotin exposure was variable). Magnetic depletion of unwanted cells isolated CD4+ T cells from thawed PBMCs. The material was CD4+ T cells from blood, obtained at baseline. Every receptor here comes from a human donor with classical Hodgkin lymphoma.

CDR3 loop: CASRSRTGANEKLFF. CDR3 in DNA: TGTGCCAGCAGATCCCGGACAGGAGCTAATGAAAAACTGTTTTTT. The chain recombines TRBV27 with TRBJ1-4; 7 bases match TRBD1. With 6 bases clipped from V and 3 bases from J, the junction kept 7 bases outside the gene matches. Germline CDR1 MNHEY, CDR2 SMNVEV (reference sequence). CDR3 length equals 15 residues.

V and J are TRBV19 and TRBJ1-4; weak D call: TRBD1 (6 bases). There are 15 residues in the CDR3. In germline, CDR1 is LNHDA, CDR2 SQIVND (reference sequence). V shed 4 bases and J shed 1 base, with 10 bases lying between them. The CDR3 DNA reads TGTGCCAGTAGTACGCCACAGGGAACTAATGAAAAACTGTTTTTT. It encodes CASSTPQGTNEKLFF.

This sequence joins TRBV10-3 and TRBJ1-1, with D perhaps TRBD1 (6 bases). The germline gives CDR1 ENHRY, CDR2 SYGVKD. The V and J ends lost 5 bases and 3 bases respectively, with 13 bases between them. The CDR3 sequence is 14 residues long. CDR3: CAISPYYRDTEAFF. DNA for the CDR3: TGTGCCATCAGTCCTTATTACAGGGACACTGAAGCTTTCTTT.

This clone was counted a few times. The CDR3 DNA sequence: TGTGCCAGCAGCCCCCCGGCACACTATGGCTACACCTTC. Protein sequence: CASSPPAHYGYTF. This chain uses TRBV6-5 with TRBJ1-2; no clear D gene. V was cut by 6 bases and J by 3 bases, with 11 bases left in between. CDR3 length: 13 amino acids. Germline CDR1 reads MNHEY; CDR2 reads SVGAGI.

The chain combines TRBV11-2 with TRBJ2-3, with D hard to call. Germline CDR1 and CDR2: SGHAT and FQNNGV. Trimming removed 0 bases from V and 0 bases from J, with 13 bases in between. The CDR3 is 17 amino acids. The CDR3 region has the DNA TGTGCCAGCAGCTTAGATTTCCTTTGGCGCAGCACAGATACGCAGTATTTT. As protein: CASSLDFLWRSTDTQYF.

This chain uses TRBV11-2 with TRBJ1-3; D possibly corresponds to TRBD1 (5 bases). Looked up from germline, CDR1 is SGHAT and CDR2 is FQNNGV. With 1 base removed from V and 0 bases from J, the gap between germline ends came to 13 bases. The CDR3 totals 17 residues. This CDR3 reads CASSLVGAGYSGNTIYF. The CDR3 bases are TGTGCCAGCAGCTTAGTCGGGGCGGGATACTCTGGAAACACCATATATTTT.

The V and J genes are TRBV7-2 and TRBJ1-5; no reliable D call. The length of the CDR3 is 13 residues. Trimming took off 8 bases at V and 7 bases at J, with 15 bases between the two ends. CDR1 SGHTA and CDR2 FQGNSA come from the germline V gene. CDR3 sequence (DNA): TGTGCCAGCTCTCGGGAGTTAGGGCAGCCCCAGCATTTT. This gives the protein CASSRELGQPQHF.

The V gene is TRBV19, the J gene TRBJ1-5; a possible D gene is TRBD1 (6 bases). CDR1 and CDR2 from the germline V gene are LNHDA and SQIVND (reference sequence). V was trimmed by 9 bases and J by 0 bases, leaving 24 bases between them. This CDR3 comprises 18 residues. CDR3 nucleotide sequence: TGTGCCAGACTCCCATTAAAGGACAGACCCGATAGCAATCAGCCCCAGCATTTT. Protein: CARLPLKDRPDSNQPQHF.

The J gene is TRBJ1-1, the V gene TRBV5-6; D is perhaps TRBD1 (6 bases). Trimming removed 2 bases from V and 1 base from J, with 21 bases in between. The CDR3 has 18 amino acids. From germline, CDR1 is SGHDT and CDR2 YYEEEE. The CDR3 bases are TGTGCCAGCAGCTTTGGATCCGGGGGGCGGCCCGCGAACACTGAAGCTTTCTTT. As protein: CASSFGSGGRPANTEAFF.

For the CDR3, the DNA is TGTGCCAGCAGTGTGACAGGGTGGGTCACTGAAGCTTTCTTT. The encoded protein is CASSVTGWVTEAFF. The rearrangement uses TRBV6-5 and TRBJ1-1; 7 nucleotides match TRBD1. This CDR3 spans 14 amino acids. Trimming took 5 bases from V and 4 from J; bases not matched to a gene: 7. Germline lookup yields CDR1 MNHEY and CDR2 SVGAGI.

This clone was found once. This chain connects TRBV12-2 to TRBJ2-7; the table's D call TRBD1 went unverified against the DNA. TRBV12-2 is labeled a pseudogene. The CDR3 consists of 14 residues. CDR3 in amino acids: CASRPRQHSYEQYF. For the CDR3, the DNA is TGTGCAAGTCGCCCAAGACAGCACTCCTACGAGCAGTACTTC.

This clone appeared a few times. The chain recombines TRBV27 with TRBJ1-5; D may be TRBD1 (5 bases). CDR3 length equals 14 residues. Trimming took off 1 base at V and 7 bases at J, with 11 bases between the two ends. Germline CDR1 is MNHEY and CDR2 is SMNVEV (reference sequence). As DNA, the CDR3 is TGTGCCAGCAGTTTATTTAGGGGTGGGCAGCCCCAGCATTTT. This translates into CASSLFRGGQPQHF.

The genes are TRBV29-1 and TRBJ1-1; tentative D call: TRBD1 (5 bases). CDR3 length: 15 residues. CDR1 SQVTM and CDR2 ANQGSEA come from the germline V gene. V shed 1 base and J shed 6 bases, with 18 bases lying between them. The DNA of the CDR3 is TGCAGCGTTGAAGGCAGGGCCGGAACAAGCTCTGAAGCTTTCTTT. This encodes CSVEGRAGTSSEAFF.

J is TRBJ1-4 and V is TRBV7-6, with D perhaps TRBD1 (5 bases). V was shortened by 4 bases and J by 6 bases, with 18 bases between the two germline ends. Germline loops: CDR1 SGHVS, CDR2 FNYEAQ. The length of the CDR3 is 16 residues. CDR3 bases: TGTGCCAGCAGCTCGCTCAGGGAACCCCCCCATGAAAAACTGTTTTTT. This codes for CASSSLREPPHEKLFF.

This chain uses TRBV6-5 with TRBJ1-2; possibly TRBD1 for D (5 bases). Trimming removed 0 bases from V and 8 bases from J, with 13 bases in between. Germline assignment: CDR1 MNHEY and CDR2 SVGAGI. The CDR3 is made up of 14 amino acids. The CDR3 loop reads CASSYSRAREGYTF. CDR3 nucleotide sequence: TGTGCCAGCAGTTACTCGAGAGCCAGGGAAGGCTACACCTTC.

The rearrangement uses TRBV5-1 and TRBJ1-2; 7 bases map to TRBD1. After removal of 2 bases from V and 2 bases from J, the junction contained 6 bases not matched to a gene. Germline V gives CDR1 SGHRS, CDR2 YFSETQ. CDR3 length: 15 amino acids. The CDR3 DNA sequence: TGCGCCAGCAGCTTAGCAGGGGGGCACAACTATGGCTACACCTTC. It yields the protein CASSLAGGHNYGYTF.

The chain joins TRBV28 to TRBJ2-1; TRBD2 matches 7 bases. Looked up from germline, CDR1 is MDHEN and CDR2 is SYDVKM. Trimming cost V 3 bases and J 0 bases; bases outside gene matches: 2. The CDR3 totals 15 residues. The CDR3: CASSLGRDSYNEQFF. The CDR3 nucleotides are TGTGCCAGCAGTTTGGGGAGGGACTCCTACAATGAGCAGTTCTTC.

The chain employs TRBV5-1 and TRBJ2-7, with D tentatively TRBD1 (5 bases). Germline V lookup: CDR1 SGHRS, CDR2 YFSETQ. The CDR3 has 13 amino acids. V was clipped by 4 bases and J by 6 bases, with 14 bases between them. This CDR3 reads CASSPGAFLEQYF. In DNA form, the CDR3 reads TGCGCCAGCAGCCCTGGGGCATTCCTCGAGCAGTACTTC.

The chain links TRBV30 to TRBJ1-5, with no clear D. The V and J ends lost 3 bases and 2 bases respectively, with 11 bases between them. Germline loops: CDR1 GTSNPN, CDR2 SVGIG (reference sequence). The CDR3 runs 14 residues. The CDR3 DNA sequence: TGTGCCTGGAGCTCATCACTCGGCAATCAGCCCCAGCATTTT. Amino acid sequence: CAWSSSLGNQPQHF.

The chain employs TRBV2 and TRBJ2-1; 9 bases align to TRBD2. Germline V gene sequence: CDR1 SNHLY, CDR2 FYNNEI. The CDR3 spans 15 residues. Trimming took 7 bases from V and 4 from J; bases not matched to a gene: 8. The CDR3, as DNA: TGTGCCAGCAAGGAGCGGGGGGTTTTTTACAATGAGCAGTTCTTC. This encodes CASKERGVFYNEQFF.

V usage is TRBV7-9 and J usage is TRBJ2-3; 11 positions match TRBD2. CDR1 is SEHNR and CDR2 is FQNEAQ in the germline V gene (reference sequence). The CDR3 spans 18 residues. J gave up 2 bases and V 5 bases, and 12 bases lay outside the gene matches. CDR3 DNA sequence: TGTGCCAGCAGCAAAAGGACTAGCGGGTCTCCTTACACAGATACGCAGTATTTT. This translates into CASSKRTSGSPYTDTQYF.

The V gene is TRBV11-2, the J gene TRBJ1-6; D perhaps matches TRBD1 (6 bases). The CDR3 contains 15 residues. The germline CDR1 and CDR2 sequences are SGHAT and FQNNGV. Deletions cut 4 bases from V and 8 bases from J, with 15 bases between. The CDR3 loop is CASSSQGILDSPLHF. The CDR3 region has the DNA TGTGCCAGCAGCTCTCAGGGGATCTTGGATTCACCCCTCCACTTT.

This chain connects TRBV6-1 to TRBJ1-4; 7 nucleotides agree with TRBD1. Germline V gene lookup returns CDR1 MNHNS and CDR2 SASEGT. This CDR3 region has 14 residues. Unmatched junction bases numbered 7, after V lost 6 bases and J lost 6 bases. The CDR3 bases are TGTGCCAGCAGGAAGACAGGGTGGGATGAAAAACTGTTTTTT. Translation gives CASRKTGWDEKLFF.

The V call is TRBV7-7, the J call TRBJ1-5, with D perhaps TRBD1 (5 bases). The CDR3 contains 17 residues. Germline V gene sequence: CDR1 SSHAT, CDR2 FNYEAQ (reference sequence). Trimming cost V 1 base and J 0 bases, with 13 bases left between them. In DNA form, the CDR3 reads TGTGCCAGCAGCTTAGGGGGACCGAGAACTAGCAATCAGCCCCAGCATTTT. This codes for CASSLGGPRTSNQPQHF.

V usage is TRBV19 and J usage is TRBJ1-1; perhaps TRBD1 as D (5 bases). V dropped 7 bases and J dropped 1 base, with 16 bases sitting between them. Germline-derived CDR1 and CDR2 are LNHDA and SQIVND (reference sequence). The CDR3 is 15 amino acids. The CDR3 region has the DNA TGTGCCAGTATCCAGAGAGGGACCTGGAACACTGAAGCTTTCTTT. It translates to CASIQRGTWNTEAFF.

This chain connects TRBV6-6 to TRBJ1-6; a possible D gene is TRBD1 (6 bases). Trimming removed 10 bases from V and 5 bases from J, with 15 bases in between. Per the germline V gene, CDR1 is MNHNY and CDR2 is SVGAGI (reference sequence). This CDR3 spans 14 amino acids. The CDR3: CATARDTNNSPLHF. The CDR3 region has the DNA TGTGCCACCGCGAGGGACACGAATAATTCACCCCTCCACTTT.

CDR3 nucleotides: TGTGCCAGCAGCGTAGATCCAGGGTTAGATTCACCCCTCCACTTT. Protein product: CASSVDPGLDSPLHF. V gene TRBV9 combines with J gene TRBJ1-6, with D possibly being TRBD1 (5 bases). V was cut by 0 bases and J by 8 bases, with 12 bases left in between. Germline V gene data show CDR1 as SGDLS and CDR2 as YYNGEE. This CDR3 is 15 amino acids long.